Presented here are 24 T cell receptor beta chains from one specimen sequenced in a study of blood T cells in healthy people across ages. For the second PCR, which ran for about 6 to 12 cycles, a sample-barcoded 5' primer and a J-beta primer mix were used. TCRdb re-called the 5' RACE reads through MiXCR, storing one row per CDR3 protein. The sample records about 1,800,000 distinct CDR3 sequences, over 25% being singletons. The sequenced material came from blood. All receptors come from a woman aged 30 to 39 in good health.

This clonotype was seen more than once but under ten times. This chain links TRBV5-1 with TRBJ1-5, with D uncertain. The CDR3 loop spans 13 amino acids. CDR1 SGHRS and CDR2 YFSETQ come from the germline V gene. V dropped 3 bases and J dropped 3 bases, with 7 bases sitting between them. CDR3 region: CASSSDPNQPQHF. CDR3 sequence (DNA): TGCGCCAGCAGCTCAGACCCCAATCAGCCCCAGCATTTT.

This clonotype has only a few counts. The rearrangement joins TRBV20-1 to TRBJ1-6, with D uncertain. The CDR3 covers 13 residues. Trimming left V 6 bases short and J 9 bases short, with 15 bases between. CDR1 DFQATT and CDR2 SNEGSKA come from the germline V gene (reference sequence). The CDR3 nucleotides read TGCAGTGCCCGGACCGCTAGTAGTTCACCCCTCCACTTT. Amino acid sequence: CSARTASSSPLHF.

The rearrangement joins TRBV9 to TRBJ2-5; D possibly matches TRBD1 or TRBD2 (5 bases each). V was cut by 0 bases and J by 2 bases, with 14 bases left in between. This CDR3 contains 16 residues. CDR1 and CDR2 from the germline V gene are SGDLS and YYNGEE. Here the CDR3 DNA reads TGTGCCAGCAGCGTAGCTGGGTCGGGACGACAAGAGACCCAGTACTTC. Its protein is CASSVAGSGRQETQYF.

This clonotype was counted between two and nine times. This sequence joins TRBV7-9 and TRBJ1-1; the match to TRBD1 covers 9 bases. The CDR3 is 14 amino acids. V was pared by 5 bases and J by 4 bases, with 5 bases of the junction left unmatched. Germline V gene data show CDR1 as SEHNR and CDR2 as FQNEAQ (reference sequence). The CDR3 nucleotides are TGTGCCAGCAGCCCCTACAGGGGGCCCACTGAAGCTTTCTTT. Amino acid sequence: CASSPYRGPTEAFF.

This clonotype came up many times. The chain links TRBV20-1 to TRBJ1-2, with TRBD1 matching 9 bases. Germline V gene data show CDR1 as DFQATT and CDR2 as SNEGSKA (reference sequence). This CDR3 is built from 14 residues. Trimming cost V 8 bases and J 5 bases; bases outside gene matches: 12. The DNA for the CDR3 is TGCAGTACCGGGACAGGGACCGTCGGATATGGCTACACCTTC. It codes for CSTGTGTVGYGYTF.

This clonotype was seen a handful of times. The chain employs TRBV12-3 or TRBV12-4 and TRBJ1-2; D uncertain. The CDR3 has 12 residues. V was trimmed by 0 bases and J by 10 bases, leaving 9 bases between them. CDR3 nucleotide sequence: TGTGCCAGCAGTTTAGCGCTTGCGGCCTACACCTTC. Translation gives CASSLALAAYTF.

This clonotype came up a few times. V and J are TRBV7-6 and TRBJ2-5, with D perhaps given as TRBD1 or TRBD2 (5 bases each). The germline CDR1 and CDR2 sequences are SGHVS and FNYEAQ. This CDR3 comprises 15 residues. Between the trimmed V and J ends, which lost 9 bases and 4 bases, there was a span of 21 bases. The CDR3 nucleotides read TGTGCCAGTACCCTCGGGACCTCCCGGGGAGAGACCCAGTACTTC. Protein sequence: CASTLGTSRGETQYF.

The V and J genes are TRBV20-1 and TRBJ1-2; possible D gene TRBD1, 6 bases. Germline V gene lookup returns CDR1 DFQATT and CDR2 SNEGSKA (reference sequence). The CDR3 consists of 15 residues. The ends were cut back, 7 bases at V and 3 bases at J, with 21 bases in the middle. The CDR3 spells CSVGSRQATYYGYTF. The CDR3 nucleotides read TGCAGTGTCGGAAGTAGACAGGCCACCTACTATGGCTACACCTTC.

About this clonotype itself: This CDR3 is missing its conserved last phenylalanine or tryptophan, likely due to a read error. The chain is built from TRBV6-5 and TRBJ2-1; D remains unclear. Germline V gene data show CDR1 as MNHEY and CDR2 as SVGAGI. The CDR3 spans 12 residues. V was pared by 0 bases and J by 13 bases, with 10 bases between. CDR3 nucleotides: TGTGCCAGCAGTTACTCAAAAGAACCCCAGTTCTGC. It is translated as CASSYSKEPQFC.

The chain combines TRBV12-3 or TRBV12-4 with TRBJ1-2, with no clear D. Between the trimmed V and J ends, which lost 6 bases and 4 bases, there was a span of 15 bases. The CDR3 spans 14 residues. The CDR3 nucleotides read TGTGCCAGCAGGCGCGAGGGTGCCGGCTATGGCTACACCTTC. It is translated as CASRREGAGYGYTF.

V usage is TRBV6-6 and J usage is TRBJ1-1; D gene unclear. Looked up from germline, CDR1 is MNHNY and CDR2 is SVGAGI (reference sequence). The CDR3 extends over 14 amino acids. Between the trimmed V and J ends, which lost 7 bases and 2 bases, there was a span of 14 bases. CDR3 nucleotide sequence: TGTGCCAGCACCAAAAGCCAGGTTAACACTGAAGCTTTCTTT. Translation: CASTKSQVNTEAFF.

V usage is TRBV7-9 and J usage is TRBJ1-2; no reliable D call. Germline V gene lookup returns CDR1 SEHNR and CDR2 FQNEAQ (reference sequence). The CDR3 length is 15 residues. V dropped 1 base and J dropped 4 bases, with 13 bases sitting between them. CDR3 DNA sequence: TGTGCCAGCAGCTTAGAAGTCAGTCCCACCTATGGCTACACCTTC. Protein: CASSLEVSPTYGYTF.

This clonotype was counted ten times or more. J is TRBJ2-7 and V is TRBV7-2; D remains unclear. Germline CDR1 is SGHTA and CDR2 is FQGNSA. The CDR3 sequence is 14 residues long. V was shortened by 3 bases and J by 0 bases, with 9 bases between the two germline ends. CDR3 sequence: CASSFPYSSYEQYF. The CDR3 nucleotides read TGTGCCAGCAGCTTTCCCTACAGCTCCTACGAGCAGTACTTC.

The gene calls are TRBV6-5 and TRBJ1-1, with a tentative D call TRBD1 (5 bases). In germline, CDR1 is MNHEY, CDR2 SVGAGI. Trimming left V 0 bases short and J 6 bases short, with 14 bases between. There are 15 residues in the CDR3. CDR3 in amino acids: CASSYSWGMAAEAFF. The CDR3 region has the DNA TGTGCCAGCAGTTACTCGTGGGGGATGGCGGCTGAAGCTTTCTTT.

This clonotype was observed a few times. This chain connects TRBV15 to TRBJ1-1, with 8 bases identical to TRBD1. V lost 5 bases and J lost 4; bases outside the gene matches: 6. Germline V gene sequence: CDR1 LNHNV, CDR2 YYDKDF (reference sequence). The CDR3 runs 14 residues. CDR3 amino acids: CATSSRTGSTEAFF. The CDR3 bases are TGTGCCACCAGCTCCCGGACAGGGAGCACTGAAGCTTTCTTT.

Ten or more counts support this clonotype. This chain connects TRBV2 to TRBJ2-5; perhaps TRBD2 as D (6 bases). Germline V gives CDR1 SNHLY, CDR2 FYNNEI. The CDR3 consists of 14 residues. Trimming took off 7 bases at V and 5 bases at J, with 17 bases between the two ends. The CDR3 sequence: CASIILTSSETQYF. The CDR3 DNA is TGTGCCAGCATAATCCTAACTAGCTCTGAGACCCAGTACTTC.

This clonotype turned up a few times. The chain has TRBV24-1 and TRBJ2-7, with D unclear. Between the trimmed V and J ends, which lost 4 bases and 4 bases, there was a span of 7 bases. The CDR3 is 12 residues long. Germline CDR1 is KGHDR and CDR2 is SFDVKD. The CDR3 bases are TGTGCCACCAGTGACTCTCGATACGAGCAGTACTTC. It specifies CATSDSRYEQYF.

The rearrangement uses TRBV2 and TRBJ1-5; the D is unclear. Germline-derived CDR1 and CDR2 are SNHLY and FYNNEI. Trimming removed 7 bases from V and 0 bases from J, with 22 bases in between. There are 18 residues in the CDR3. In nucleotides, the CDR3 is TGTGCCAGCACCCTGTCAGGACGGATTCCGTATAGCAATCAGCCCCAGCATTTT. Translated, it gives CASTLSGRIPYSNQPQHF.

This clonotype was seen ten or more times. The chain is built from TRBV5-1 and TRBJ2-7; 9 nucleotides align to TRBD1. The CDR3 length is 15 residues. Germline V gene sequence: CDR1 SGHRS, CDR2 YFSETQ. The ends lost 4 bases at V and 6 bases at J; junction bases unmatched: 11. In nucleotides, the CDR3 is TGCGCCAGCAGCACCCCCGGGACAGGGACGGGCGAGCAGTACTTC. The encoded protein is CASSTPGTGTGEQYF.

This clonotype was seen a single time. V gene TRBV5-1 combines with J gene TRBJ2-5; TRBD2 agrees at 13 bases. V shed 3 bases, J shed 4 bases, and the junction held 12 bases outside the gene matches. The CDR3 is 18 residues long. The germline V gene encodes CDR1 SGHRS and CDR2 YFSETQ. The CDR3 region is CASSSRGLAGVSGETQYF. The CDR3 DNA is TGCGCCAGCAGCTCGCGCGGACTAGCGGGAGTTTCAGGAGAGACCCAGTACTTC.

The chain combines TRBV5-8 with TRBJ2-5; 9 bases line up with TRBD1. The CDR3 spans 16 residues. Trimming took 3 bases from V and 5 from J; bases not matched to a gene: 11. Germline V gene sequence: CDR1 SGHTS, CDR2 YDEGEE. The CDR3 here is CASSSGTGIVAETQYF. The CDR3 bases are TGTGCCAGCAGCTCTGGGACAGGGATAGTCGCGGAGACCCAGTACTTC.

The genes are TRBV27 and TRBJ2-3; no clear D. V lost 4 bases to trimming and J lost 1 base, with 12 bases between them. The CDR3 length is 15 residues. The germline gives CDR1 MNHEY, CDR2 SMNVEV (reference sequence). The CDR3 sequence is CASSSPYGGTDTQYF. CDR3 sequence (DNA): TGTGCCAGCAGTTCCCCCTATGGGGGCACAGATACGCAGTATTTT.

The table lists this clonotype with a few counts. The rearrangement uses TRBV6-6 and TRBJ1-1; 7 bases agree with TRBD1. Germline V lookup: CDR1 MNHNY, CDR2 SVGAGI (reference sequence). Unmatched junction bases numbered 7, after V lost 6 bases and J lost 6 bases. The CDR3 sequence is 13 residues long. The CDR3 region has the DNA TGTGCCAGCAGAGGGGGCGCAGTAGCTGAAGCTTTCTTT. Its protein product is CASRGGAVAEAFF.

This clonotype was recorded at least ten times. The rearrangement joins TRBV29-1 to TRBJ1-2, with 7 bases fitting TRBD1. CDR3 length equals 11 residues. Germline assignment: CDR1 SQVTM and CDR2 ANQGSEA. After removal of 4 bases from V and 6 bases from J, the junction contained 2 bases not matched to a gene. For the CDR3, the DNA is TGCAGCGTTGGCAGGGGGGATGGCTACACCTTC. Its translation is CSVGRGDGYTF.